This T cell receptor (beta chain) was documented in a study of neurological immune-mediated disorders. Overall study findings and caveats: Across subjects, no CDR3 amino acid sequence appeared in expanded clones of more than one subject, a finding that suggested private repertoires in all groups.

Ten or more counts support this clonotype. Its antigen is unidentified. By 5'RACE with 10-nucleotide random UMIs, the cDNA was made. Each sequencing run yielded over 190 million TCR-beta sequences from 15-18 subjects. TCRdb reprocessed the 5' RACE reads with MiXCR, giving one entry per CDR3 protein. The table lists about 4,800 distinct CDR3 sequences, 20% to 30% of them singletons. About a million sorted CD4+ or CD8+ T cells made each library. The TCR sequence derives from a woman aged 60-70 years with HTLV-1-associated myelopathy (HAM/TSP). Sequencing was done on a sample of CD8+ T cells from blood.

The CDR3, as DNA: TGTGCCAGCAGTTGGGGAGGTGAGCAGTTCTTC. Translating it yields CASSWGGEQFF. The J gene is TRBJ2-1, the V gene TRBV6-6; D possibly corresponds to TRBD2 (6 bases). The V and J ends lost 4 bases and 9 bases respectively, with 7 bases between them. CDR1 and CDR2 (germline): MNHNY, SVGAGI (reference sequence). The CDR3 is made up of 11 amino acids.